A single sample gave rise to the 21 T cell receptor beta chains below, sequenced in a study of T-cell memory formation after mild COVID-19 (dated by TCRdb to 2020 to 2023). Library method: 5' RACE. The sample was run on an Illumina NovaSeq 6000. TCRdb passed the public sequencing reads through fastp at Q25 and MiXCR, retaining productive beta sequences. Every CDR3 protein is listed once, alongside the most common genes and DNA of its rows. This sample gives a few hundred thousand distinct CDR3 sequences in total; approximately 23% of them show up just once. The top ten hold 12% of the sample. Material: PBMCs or a T cell subset sorted from them (not recorded which). The receptors were gathered from an adult woman who had mild COVID-19 (a few samples of this study predate the infection). The sample titles of this study are shuffled in the database, so cell type and time point are left out; the donor was told from shared clones.

Of note for this clonotype: A read error may produce the germline difference seen at one junction end. The J gene is TRBJ2-1, the V gene TRBV7-9; 7 nucleotides align to TRBD1. This CDR3 contains 16 residues. Germline V gives CDR1 SEHNR, CDR2 FQNEAQ (reference sequence). For the CDR3, the DNA is TGTGCCAGCAGCTCCCCGGACAGGAACTCCTTCAATGAGCAGTTCTTC. It encodes CASSSPDRNSFNEQFF.

This clonotype has more than one count but fewer than ten. CDR3 nucleotides: TGCAGCGTTGAATCCTCGGTAAACTATGGCTACACCTTC. Amino acids: CSVESSVNYGYTF. This chain links TRBV29-1 with TRBJ1-2, with D unclear. Between the trimmed V and J ends, which lost 2 bases and 2 bases, there was a span of 9 bases. The CDR3 runs 13 residues. CDR1 and CDR2 from the germline V gene are SQVTM and ANQGSEA.

This clonotype has just a few counts. J is TRBJ2-3 and V is TRBV20-1; TRBD2 matches 11 bases. V lost 5 bases and J lost 0; bases outside the gene matches: 13. Germline V gene lookup returns CDR1 DFQATT and CDR2 SNEGSKA (reference sequence). This CDR3 region has 18 residues. CDR3 DNA sequence: TGCAGTGCTCGCAGCCCCGGGACTAGCGGAGCTAGCACAGATACGCAGTATTTT. Translating it yields CSARSPGTSGASTDTQYF.

A word on this clonotype: Sequence at one end of the junction differs from germline and may be a read error. The J gene is TRBJ2-7, the V gene TRBV5-1, with 7 bases matching TRBD1. The CDR3 length is 14 residues. Germline V lookup: CDR1 SGHRS, CDR2 YFSETQ. The CDR3 region is CAGRTGTDSLEQYF. DNA of the CDR3: TGCGCCGGCAGAACCGGGACAGATTCTTTGGAGCAGTACTTC.

The chain recombines TRBV29-1 with TRBJ1-5; D unresolved. There are 14 residues in the CDR3. Between the trimmed V and J ends, which lost 3 bases and 0 bases, there was a span of 9 bases. Germline V gene data show CDR1 as SQVTM and CDR2 as ANQGSEA. The CDR3 loop is CSVETGVSNQPQHF. CDR3 DNA: TGCAGCGTTGAGACGGGAGTTAGCAATCAGCCCCAGCATTTT. Supplemented by reference TRBV29-1 and TRBJ1-5, the full variable domain reads SAVISQKPSRDICQRGTSLTIQCQVDSQVTMMFWYRQQPGQSLTLIATANQGSEATYESGFVIDKFPISRPNLTFSTLTVSNMSPEDSSIYLCSVETGVSNQPQHFGDGTRLSIL.

The chain carries TRBV4-2 and TRBJ2-3; D not resolved. The length of the CDR3 is 13 residues. The V gene's germline CDR1 is LGHNA and CDR2 YNFKEQ. Trimming took off 0 bases at V and 7 bases at J, with 8 bases between the two ends. CDR3 loop: CASSQDGSYTQYF. CDR3 nucleotide sequence: TGTGCCAGCAGCCAAGATGGTAGCTATACGCAGTATTTT.

This chain uses TRBV6-5 with TRBJ2-7, with a weak D call TRBD1 (7 bases). Trimming took 0 bases from V and 4 from J, leaving 19 bases between them. CDR3 length: 17 residues. The V gene's germline CDR1 is MNHEY and CDR2 SVGAGI. The CDR3 region has the DNA TGTGCCAGCAGTTACTCCTGGGGGGACAGTGGGTCATACGAGCAGTACTTC. Encoded protein: CASSYSWGDSGSYEQYF.

The V gene is TRBV4-3, the J gene TRBJ2-7; 10 bases are a match to TRBD2. The CDR3 is 17 residues long. Germline V gene data show CDR1 as LGHNA and CDR2 as YSLEER. Losses at the gene ends were 0 bases for V and 3 bases for J; bases not matched to a gene: 8. This CDR3 reads CASSQEEEAGGHYEQYF. Written as DNA, the CDR3 is TGCGCCAGCAGCCAAGAAGAAGAAGCGGGAGGGCACTACGAGCAGTACTTC.

This clonotype was counted only a few times. The J gene is TRBJ2-3, the V gene TRBV28; 8 bases match TRBD2. V was pared by 3 bases and J by 2 bases, with 10 bases of the junction left unmatched. Germline CDR1 is MDHEN and CDR2 is SYDVKM. CDR3 length: 17 residues. The CDR3 protein is CASSLYSGTSATDTQYF. In DNA, the CDR3 is TGTGCCAGCAGTTTGTACTCCGGGACTAGTGCCACAGATACGCAGTATTTT.

The J gene is TRBJ1-1, the V gene TRBV7-9; no clear D gene. The germline V gene encodes CDR1 SEHNR and CDR2 FQNEAQ (reference sequence). CDR3 length equals 17 residues. V lost 6 bases, J lost 2 bases, and 22 bases lay in between. The CDR3 nucleotides read TGTGCCAGCAGGACCCCTAGGGTTGGTGCAAACAACACTGAAGCTTTCTTT. It codes for CASRTPRVGANNTEAFF.

This clonotype was counted at least ten times. The chain carries TRBV12-3 or TRBV12-4 and TRBJ2-3, with TRBD2 matching 14 bases. There are 18 residues in the CDR3. V shed 4 bases and J 0 bases; nucleotides not matched to a gene: 6. The CDR3 loop reads CASSYGTSGSSSTDTQYF. CDR3 coding DNA: TGTGCCAGCAGTTACGGGACTAGCGGGAGCTCCAGCACAGATACGCAGTATTTT.

This chain links TRBV6-5 with TRBJ2-1, with D possibly matching TRBD2 (5 bases). Germline V gives CDR1 MNHEY, CDR2 SVGAGI. V dropped 4 bases and J dropped 9 bases, with 10 bases sitting between them. This CDR3 is 12 amino acids long. The CDR3 DNA follows: TGTGCCAGCAGTTTGTCTGCGGGTGAGCAGTTCTTC. This encodes CASSLSAGEQFF.

The gene calls are TRBV5-4 and TRBJ2-2; the D gene is possibly TRBD1 (7 bases). CDR1 is SGHNT and CDR2 is YYREEE in the germline V gene (reference sequence). The V end was cut by 0 bases, the J end by 5 bases, with 11 bases between. The CDR3 runs 15 residues. This chain's CDR3 is CASSLATGRTGELFF. CDR3 sequence (DNA): TGTGCCAGCAGCTTGGCGACAGGGAGGACCGGGGAGCTGTTTTTT.

The chain uses TRBV27 and TRBJ1-1; D gene unclear. V lost 6 bases, J lost 5 bases, and 10 bases lay in between. Per the germline V gene, CDR1 is MNHEY and CDR2 is SMNVEV (reference sequence). The CDR3 is made up of 12 amino acids. The CDR3 bases are TGTGCCAGCAGCGCAGGAAGGACTGAAGCTTTCTTT. Translated: CASSAGRTEAFF.

The rearrangement uses TRBV12-3 or TRBV12-4 and TRBJ1-5; TRBD1 is a possible D gene (6 bases). Between the trimmed V and J ends, which lost 6 bases and 9 bases, there was a span of 15 bases. This CDR3 spans 13 amino acids. CDR3 DNA: TGTGCCAGCAGCCCAGGGGTTCCTAGGCCCCAGCATTTT. The encoded protein is CASSPGVPRPQHF.

V is TRBV12-3 or TRBV12-4 and J is TRBJ2-1; 7 bases are a match to TRBD1. The CDR3 loop spans 15 amino acids. The J segment lost 5 bases and the V segment lost 3 bases, leaving 7 bases of the junction unmatched. The CDR3 DNA sequence: TGTGCCAGCAGTTTTCTGGCAGGGGGTAACAATGAGCAGTTCTTC. Translation: CASSFLAGGNNEQFF.

V gene TRBV4-2 combines with J gene TRBJ2-3, with a weak D call TRBD2 (5 bases). The CDR3 spans 15 residues. Trimming took off 4 bases at V and 2 bases at J, with 13 bases between the two ends. From germline, CDR1 is LGHNA and CDR2 YNFKEQ. The CDR3 nucleotides read TGTGCCAGCAGCCGGAGAGGGCAGTACACAGATACGCAGTATTTT. Its protein product is CASSRRGQYTDTQYF.

The rearrangement joins TRBV3-1 to TRBJ2-7; perhaps TRBD1 as D (5 bases). The CDR3 is made up of 16 amino acids. V was shortened by 2 bases and J by 0 bases, with 14 bases between the two germline ends. The germline gives CDR1 LGHDT, CDR2 YNNKEL (reference sequence). CDR3: CASSQSDSYRSYEQYF. The CDR3, as DNA: TGTGCCAGCAGCCAAAGCGACAGCTACCGCTCCTACGAGCAGTACTTC.

The gene calls are TRBV29-1 and TRBJ2-1, with 14 bases aligning to TRBD2. This CDR3 comprises 14 residues. V lost 3 bases to trimming and J lost 9 bases; unmatched junction nucleotides: 4. Germline assignment: CDR1 SQVTM and CDR2 ANQGSEA. CDR3 in DNA: TGCAGCGTTGAGACTAGCGGGAGGGTGGGTGAGCAGTTCTTC. It yields the protein CSVETSGRVGEQFF.

This clonotype was picked up a small number of times. The rearrangement joins TRBV7-9 to TRBJ2-7, with unresolved D. The CDR3 is 14 residues long. Trimming took off 5 bases at V and 3 bases at J, with 14 bases between the two ends. Germline CDR1 SEHNR, CDR2 FQNEAQ (reference sequence). CDR3 loop: CASSPSEGNYEQYF. DNA for the CDR3: TGTGCCAGCAGCCCCTCGGAAGGGAACTACGAGCAGTACTTC.

In its sample, this clonotype was seen a few times. This rearrangement joins TRBV27 to TRBJ2-3; D unclear. Germline CDR1 MNHEY, CDR2 SMNVEV (reference sequence). With 6 bases removed from V and 2 bases from J, the gap between germline ends came to 12 bases. The CDR3 contains 14 residues. In DNA form, the CDR3 reads TGTGCCAGCAGCCCCCTTGGGCTCACAGATACGCAGTATTTT. Translated: CASSPLGLTDTQYF.